Sequencing of this TCR beta chain was carried out in a study of Graves' ophthalmopathy and Graves' hyperthyroidism. The CDR3 has 14 residues. V was shortened by 5 bases and J by 7 bases, with 17 bases between the two germline ends. Germline loops: CDR1 MNHNS, CDR2 SASEGT. The authors amplified TCR beta CDR3 regions from RNA transcripts. HTBI primers served in a first-round RT-PCR, which a second-round multiplex PCR followed. One entry per CDR3 protein, called by TCRdb with MiXCR from the multiplex PCR reads. The sample lists nearly 400,000 distinct CDR3 sequences; about a sixth were seen once. Study-level results: The authors also found most expanded thyroid clonotypes above 0.001 frequency in blood.

Points on this clonotype: The antigen remains unidentified.

The authors diagnosed from clinical symptoms, serum thyroxine, TRAb, thyroid ultrasound and orbital computed tomography. The rearrangement uses TRBV6-1 and TRBJ1-2; no clear D gene. This clonotype originated in a woman aged 18-35 years with Graves' ophthalmopathy. The sequenced sample consisted of peripheral blood. The CDR3 nucleotides read TGTGCCAGCAGTCCTGGTGGACGTCTGGGTGGCTACACCTTC. Protein product: CASSPGGRLGGYTF.